This T cell receptor (beta chain) was sequenced for a study of siplizumab effects on memory and regulatory T cells. Points from the study as a whole: There was no confirmation of the suppressive function of proliferating Tregs from siplizumab cultures. Apparently key alloresponse contributors, naive T cells also seemed more diverse than memory cells. With siplizumab, mappable alloreactive CD4+ clones averaged 68.8% Treg-derived, versus around 30% in controls.

Deletions cut 4 bases from V and 2 bases from J, with 7 bases between. This CDR3 has 12 amino acids. Germline V lookup: CDR1 SGHKS, CDR2 YYEKEE (reference sequence). Some clones are missing from TCRdb's copy, which holds only in-frame ones; the method was immunoSEQ multiplex PCR. The profile shows some 97,000 clones, roughly 94% of them singletons. As concerns this clone: The antigen is not known.

V gene TRBV5-5 combines with J gene TRBJ2-7; no reliable D call. Sequencing used Tregs sorted from blood. The TCR comes from a human donor in good health. The CDR3: CASSSRTYEQYF. The CDR3, as DNA: TGTGCCAGCAGCAGTAGGACCTACGAGCAGTACTTC.